This is a list of T cell receptor beta chains from one sample in a study of Ad26.COV2.S vaccination and SARS-CoV-2 variants. Clones were sequenced by immunoSEQ multiplex PCR, and TCRdb holds only the in-frame ones, with some missing. The data contain about 400,000 clones, 83% of them singletons. The sample here was peripheral blood, taken in a trial of Ad26.COV2.S vaccine versus placebo. The source of these receptors is a person aged 18-60 years who received the Ad26.COV2.S COVID-19 vaccine or a placebo. CDR3s include the opening cysteine and the closing phenylalanine or tryptophan. Fields, in order: D gene, V gene, J gene, clone size, CDR3 protein, CDR3 DNA. A D gene is named only where the DNA matches it firmly. Not all rows give a size; the values are once, few, many and, for expanded clones, a class.

>.|TRBV7-6|TRBJ2-3|.
CASSLVARARTDTQYF
TGTGCCAGCAGCTTAGTGGCCAGGGCACGCACAGATACGCAGTATTTT
>TRBD1|TRBV4-1|TRBJ2-7|.
CASSQDDRGLPVEYF
TGCGCCAGCAGCCAAGATGACAGGGGGCTTCCCGTGGAGTACTTC
>TRBD2|TRBV18|TRBJ2-1|.
CASSAPGGDEQFF
TGTGCCAGCTCCGCCCCGGGAGGCGATGAGCAGTTCTTC
>.|TRBV5-1|TRBJ2-7|.
CASKAARGISYEQYF
TGCGCCAGCAAGGCGGCGCGGGGTATCTCCTACGAGCAGTACTTC
>.|TRBV19|TRBJ2-6|.
CASSISGRSNSGANVLTF
TGTGCCAGTAGTATCTCGGGGCGCTCGAACTCTGGGGCCAACGTCCTGACTTTC
>.|TRBV9|TRBJ2-7|.
CASSFPGASEQYF
TGTGCCAGCAGCTTCCCAGGGGCAAGCGAGCAGTACTTC
>TRBD2|TRBV19|TRBJ2-1|.
CASSPGLADEQFF
TGTGCCAGTAGTCCGGGACTAGCCGATGAGCAGTTCTTC
>TRBD1|TRBV13|TRBJ2-7|once
CASSLATGSEQYF
TGTGCCAGCAGCTTAGCGACAGGGTCCGAGCAGTACTTC
>.|TRBV4-1|TRBJ2-7|few
CASSTDGTSSYEQYF
TGCGCCAGCAGCACGGACGGGACATCCTCCTACGAGCAGTACTTC
>TRBD1|TRBV7-2|TRBJ2-7|.
CASSQQGVIYEQYF
TGTGCCAGCAGCCAACAGGGGGTCATTTACGAGCAGTACTTC
>.|TRBV12-3/TRBV12-4|TRBJ1-5|few
CASSLGANQPQHF
TGTGCCAGCAGTTTAGGGGCCAATCAGCCCCAGCATTTT